Listed below are T cell receptor beta chains from one sample, sequenced in a study of blood T cell repertoires in COVID-19. The method was immunoSEQ multiplex PCR; TCRdb's version includes in-frame clones alone and lacks a portion of them. The sample carries around 60,000 clones, about 90% recorded once. Specimen: peripheral blood. The receptors derive from a human donor in a cohort sampled during active COVID-19. Each CDR3 is given with its conserved first and last residue.

v_gene,j_gene,len,CDR3aa
TRBV27,TRBJ1-5,14,CASSWKGSNQPQHF
TRBV14,TRBJ2-5,14,CASSQGGVGETQYF
TRBV6-5,TRBJ1-1,12,CASRLGKATAFF
TRBV7-9,TRBJ1-5,13,CASSPGGDQPQHF
TRBV7-9,TRBJ1-3,17,CASSSRGQGVSGNTIYF
TRBV7-6,TRBJ2-5,16,CASSLGGSGRQETQYF
TRBV7-3,TRBJ2-5,15,CASSLGTSGSKTQYF
TRBV2,TRBJ1-5,16,CASNLQGALGNQPQHF
TRBV6-5,TRBJ1-1,14,CASSQSRGWTEAFF
TRBV4-1,TRBJ1-2,15,CASSQAEPTNYGYTF
TRBV7-2,TRBJ2-5,14,CASSLSGQGETQYF
TRBV28,TRBJ1-1,14,CASSTDRGRTEAFF
TRBV18,TRBJ2-7,15,CASSPPGLAGDEQYF
TRBV29-1,TRBJ2-1,16,CSVEGIGDRHYLRQFF
TRBV7-9,TRBJ2-3,15,CASSLVLAGMDTQYF
TRBV9,TRBJ1-6,15,CASSVAGSRNSPLHF
TRBV5-1,TRBJ1-6,15,CASRRRDGDNSPLHF
TRBV5-1,TRBJ2-3,13,CASSVQGSDTQYF
TRBV28,TRBJ2-1,12,CASRVTGNEQFF
TRBV11-3,TRBJ2-2,15,CASSSRSGWVGELFF
TRBV11-2,TRBJ1-4,15,CASSSGTGGDEKLFF
TRBV2,TRBJ1-2,13,CASSVQGRDGYTF
TRBV18,TRBJ2-1,14,CASSSSGPNNEQFF
TRBV5-1,TRBJ2-5,15,CASSDRAGGPGTQYF
TRBV9,TRBJ1-4,16,CASSAPHGTANEKLFF
TRBV5-1,TRBJ2-1,11,CASSLGAEQFF
TRBV5-8,TRBJ1-2,14,CASSLMGANYGYTF
TRBV7-9,TRBJ1-5,13,CASSSTGGLAQHF
TRBV2,TRBJ2-2,16,CASFSGRAQAAGELFF
TRBV28,TRBJ1-5,12,CASRTSNQPQHF
TRBV5-1,TRBJ1-6,14,CASSLQGGDSPLHF
TRBV19,TRBJ2-4,15,CASSIGGPAKNIQYF
TRBV7-3,TRBJ1-2,14,CASSLTRGPYGYTF
TRBV5-1,TRBJ2-1,15,CASSLARGGNNEQFF
TRBV5-1,TRBJ1-1,15,CASSPAEGRGTEAFF
TRBV14,TRBJ2-1,16,CASSPDVGLEGNEQFF
TRBV7-9,TRBJ1-4,15,CASSSRQLSNEKLFF
TRBV10-3,TRBJ2-5,14,CAISEAGDKETQYF
TRBV2,TRBJ2-7,15,CASTRASGSSYEQYF
TRBV4-2,TRBJ1-2,16,CASSQDWLGEDYGYTF
TRBV7-9,TRBJ2-7,14,CASSTGRSSYEQYF
TRBV7-9,TRBJ2-7,14,CASSLTSNSYEQYF
TRBV18,TRBJ1-6,15,CASSPRQGLNSPLHF